Listed below are T cell receptor beta chains from one sample, sequenced in a study of cytomegalovirus exposure and HLA in healthy donors. Measured with immunoSEQ multiplex PCR; TCRdb has only the in-frame clones, and not every one. The data contain 250,000 or so clones, roughly 91% of them singletons. Input material: PBMCs. All receptors come from a girl aged 2 to 10 in good health and CMV-seronegative. CDR3s include the opening cysteine and the closing phenylalanine or tryptophan. Each record gives: V gene, J gene, clone size, D gene, CDR3 protein, CDR3 DNA. The D gene is left open where the match is weak. Rows give clone size only sometimes, using once, few, many, or a class for an expanded clone.

>TRBV15|TRBJ2-7|.|.
CATSRDNSQYEQYF
TGTGCCACCAGCAGAGATAACAGTCAGTACGAGCAGTACTTC
>TRBV29-1|TRBJ1-2|once|TRBD1
CSVGQGGTNYGYTF
TGCAGCGTTGGACAGGGTGGAACTAACTATGGCTACACCTTC
>TRBV5-1|TRBJ2-2|.|.
CASEPFPPGELFF
TGCGCCAGCGAGCCTTTCCCCCCCGGGGAGCTGTTTTTT
>TRBV29-1|TRBJ1-2|.|.
CSVEDRPGVYGYTF
TGCAGCGTTGAAGATCGCCCAGGGGTCTATGGCTACACCTTC
>TRBV6-5|TRBJ1-5|.|.
CASSPGQGENQPQHF
TGTGCCAGCAGTCCGGGACAAGGGGAGAATCAGCCCCAGCATTTT
>TRBV4-2|TRBJ2-1|.|.
CASSQVEGGYNEQFF
TGTGCCAGCAGCCAAGTTGAGGGAGGATACAATGAGCAGTTCTTC
>TRBV6-6|TRBJ2-7|.|.
CASSYSLEGVPYEQYF
TGTGCCAGCAGTTACTCTTTGGAGGGAGTCCCCTACGAGCAGTACTTC
>TRBV7-5|TRBJ2-3|.|.
CVRSLDRQVVGDTQYF
TGTGTCAGAAGCTTAGATAGGCAGGTCGTTGGCGATACGCAGTATTTT
>TRBV6-6|TRBJ2-7|.|TRBD2
CASSYWTSGTSYEQYF
TGTGCCAGCAGTTACTGGACTAGCGGGACGTCCTACGAGCAGTACTTC
>TRBV5-4|TRBJ2-7|once|TRBD2
CASSPEAGGYEQYF
TGTGCCAGCAGCCCCGAAGCGGGAGGGTACGAGCAGTACTTC
>TRBV5-4|TRBJ1-2|.|.
CASSLVDGGALGYTF
TGTGCCAGCAGCTTGGTAGATGGAGGAGCCCTTGGCTACACCTTC
>TRBV5-1|TRBJ2-1|.|.
CASSLGLNNEQFF
TGCGCCAGCAGCTTGGGACTCAACAATGAGCAGTTCTTC
>TRBV5-1|TRBJ1-1|.|.
CASKSGGNEAFF
TGCGCCAGCAAGTCCGGCGGTAATGAAGCTTTCTTT
>TRBV11-2|TRBJ1-3|.|TRBD1
CASSLPSTGYSNTIYF
TGTGCCAGCAGCCTTCCTTCGACAGGGTATAGCAACACCATATATTTT
>TRBV27|TRBJ2-7|.|.
CASSLRAENYEQYF
TGTGCCAGCAGTTTGCGGGCAGAAAACTACGAGCAGTACTTC
>TRBV5-1|TRBJ2-1|.|TRBD1
CASSFRDRYNEQFF
TGCGCCAGCAGCTTCCGGGACAGGTACAATGAGCAGTTCTTC
>TRBV6-5|TRBJ1-2|.|.
CASSYGRQVNYGYTF
TGTGCCAGCAGTTACGGTCGCCAGGTTAACTATGGCTACACCTTC
>TRBV6-5|TRBJ2-7|.|TRBD1
CASSYSRQGNAYEQYF
TGTGCCAGCAGTTACTCAAGACAGGGGAATGCCTACGAGCAGTACTTC
>TRBV6-6|TRBJ2-1|.|TRBD2
CASTGTSGRNEQFF
TGTGCCAGCACCGGGACTAGCGGGAGGAATGAGCAGTTCTTC
>TRBV29-1|TRBJ2-7|.|TRBD1
CSVGGQGSEQYF
TGCAGCGTTGGGGGACAGGGATCCGAGCAGTACTTC
>TRBV5-6|TRBJ1-5|.|.
CASSSGQRYSNQPQHF
TGTGCCAGCAGCTCAGGACAGAGATATAGCAATCAGCCCCAGCATTTT
>TRBV14|TRBJ2-7|.|TRBD2
CASSQVAGRFYEQYF
TGTGCCAGCAGCCAAGTGGCCGGGAGGTTTTACGAGCAGTACTTC
>TRBV6-5|TRBJ2-7|.|TRBD2
CASSYSGSGSSYEQYF
TGTGCCAGCAGTTACTCGGGTAGCGGGAGCTCCTACGAGCAGTACTTC
>TRBV19|TRBJ2-3|.|TRBD2
CASSTRTSGQSGDTQYF
TGTGCCAGTAGTACGAGGACTAGCGGGCAATCGGGAGATACGCAGTATTTT
>TRBV13|TRBJ2-1|.|TRBD2
CASSSGTSAYNEQFF
TGTGCCAGCAGCTCCGGGACTAGCGCCTACAATGAGCAGTTCTTC
>TRBV30|TRBJ2-7|.|TRBD1
CAWSGGTGSSYEQYF
TGTGCCTGGAGCGGCGGGACAGGATCGTCCTACGAGCAGTACTTC
>TRBV25-1|TRBJ2-3|.|TRBD1
CASSVGTASTDTQYF
TGTGCCAGCAGTGTCGGGACAGCTAGCACAGATACGCAGTATTTT
>TRBV18|TRBJ1-2|.|.
CASSPLGARDYGYTF
TGTGCCAGCTCACCACTAGGGGCCCGGGACTATGGCTACACCTTC
>TRBV5-1|TRBJ1-1|.|.
CASSLGGGMNTEAFF
TGCGCCAGCAGCTTGGGAGGGGGAATGAACACTGAAGCTTTCTTT
>TRBV5-4|TRBJ2-7|.|TRBD2
CASSSPSSGYEQYF
TGTGCCAGCAGCTCCCCGTCTAGCGGATACGAGCAGTACTTC
>TRBV27|TRBJ2-1|.|TRBD2
CASSFPGGNEQFF
TGTGCCAGCAGTTTCCCGGGAGGCAATGAGCAGTTCTTC
>TRBV7-9|TRBJ2-1|.|.
CASTEMGRRDEQFF
TGTGCCAGCACCGAGATGGGGAGGAGGGATGAGCAGTTCTTC
>TRBV2|TRBJ1-6|.|TRBD1
CASSLTGGTYNSPLHF
TGTGCCAGCAGCTTGACAGGGGGAACCTATAATTCACCCCTCCACTTT
>TRBV30|TRBJ2-1|.|TRBD2
CAWSARKGLAQASYNEQFF
TGTGCCTGGAGTGCACGTAAGGGACTAGCGCAGGCCTCCTACAATGAGCAGTTCTTC
>TRBV6-1|TRBJ1-4|.|.
CASSAYEKLFF
TGTGCCAGCAGTGCTTATGAAAAACTGTTTTTT
>TRBV10-3|TRBJ1-3|.|.
CATYNRQSGDSGNTIYF
TGTGCCACTTACAACCGACAGTCAGGCGACTCTGGAAACACCATATATTTT
>TRBV5-6|TRBJ2-7|.|TRBD2
CASSSRLAVQSYEQYF
TGTGCCAGCAGCTCCCGACTAGCGGTGCAATCCTACGAGCAGTACTTC
>TRBV15|TRBJ2-5|.|TRBD2
CATSRDAGGPEETQYF
TGTGCCACCAGCAGAGATGCGGGGGGGCCGGAAGAGACCCAGTACTTC
>TRBV5-1|TRBJ2-1|.|.
CASSSRGPTYNEQFF
TGCGCCAGCAGCTCGCGGGGACCGACCTACAATGAGCAGTTCTTC
>TRBV20-1|TRBJ1-2|.|TRBD1
CSGGTGAGYTF
TGCAGTGGCGGGACAGGGGCTGGCTACACCTTC
>TRBV6-5|TRBJ1-1|.|.
CASSYFRGNTEAFF
TGTGCCAGCAGTTACTTCAGGGGGAACACTGAAGCTTTCTTT
>TRBV12-5|TRBJ1-5|once|.
CASGLVGGVGNQPQHF
TGTGCTAGTGGTTTGGTAGGAGGGGTGGGCAATCAGCCCCAGCATTTT
>TRBV7-2|TRBJ2-1|.|TRBD1
CASSLDRGYYNEQFF
TGTGCCAGCAGCCTGGACAGGGGATATTACAATGAGCAGTTCTTC
>TRBV27|TRBJ2-3|.|TRBD2
CASSLFAGGPKDTQYF
TGTGCCAGCAGTTTATTTGCGGGGGGGCCGAAAGATACGCAGTATTTT
>TRBV12-2|TRBJ2-1|.|.
CASHYSAEGATEQFF
TGTGCAAGTCACTACTCAGCGGAAGGAGCGACTGAGCAGTTCTTC
>TRBV7-9|TRBJ1-6|.|.
CASSGGSNSPLHF
TGTGCCAGCAGCGGGGGGTCGAATTCACCCCTCCACTTT
>TRBV19|TRBJ2-7|.|.
CASSMAGIAYEQYF
TGTGCCAGTAGTATGGCCGGGATAGCCTACGAGCAGTACTTC
>TRBV18|TRBJ2-7|.|TRBD2
CASSPRLAAYEQYF
TGTGCCAGCTCACCCAGACTAGCGGCCTACGAGCAGTACTTC
>TRBV9|TRBJ2-3|.|TRBD2
CASSVTSVPTDTQYF
TGTGCCAGCAGCGTCACTAGCGTTCCCACAGATACGCAGTATTTT